These 9 T cell receptor beta chains came from one sample sequenced in a study of human T cells and chemical hapten exposure. Time point indicated: healthy volunteer bleed at 2 weeks. Total RNA came from unfractionated whole blood. From the RACE reads, TCRdb called clonotypes with MiXCR, one entry per CDR3 protein. In the table there are about 130,000 distinct CDR3 sequences, about 9.4% of which are singletons. Sequenced material: whole blood. The receptor set was obtained from a male donor in good health. Some clones in this sample may be carry-over from other donors' samples.

This clonotype has only a few counts. V is TRBV10-3 and J is TRBJ2-7, with TRBD2 as a possible D gene (5 bases). The CDR3 loop spans 13 amino acids. V was cut by 5 bases and J by 2 bases, with 10 bases left in between. CDR1 is ENHRY and CDR2 is SYGVKD in the germline V gene. The CDR3, as DNA: TGTGCCATCAGTCGGGGTTCAACCTACGAGCAGTACTTC. It specifies CAISRGSTYEQYF.

The V gene is TRBV4-2, the J gene TRBJ2-7; 10 bases are shared with TRBD2. Germline lookup yields CDR1 LGHNA and CDR2 YNFKEQ. The junction had 9 bases not matched to a gene; V was cut back by 0 bases and J by 1 base. This CDR3 spans 18 amino acids. In DNA, the CDR3 is TGTGCCAGCAGCCAAGATTATTGGCTAGCGGGGGCTTCCTACGAGCAGTACTTC. This gives the protein CASSQDYWLAGASYEQYF.

This clonotype has at least ten counts. The rearrangement links TRBV7-2 to TRBJ1-2; D gene uncertain. The CDR3 length is 12 residues. CDR1 SGHTA and CDR2 FQGNSA come from the germline V gene. V was clipped by 3 bases and J by 6 bases, with 8 bases between them. CDR3 protein: CASSFLVNGYTF. The DNA for the CDR3 is TGTGCCAGCAGCTTTCTGGTGAATGGCTACACCTTC.

The gene calls are TRBV4-1 and TRBJ2-3; TRBD2 matches 7 bases. The germline gives CDR1 MGHRA, CDR2 YSYEKL. This CDR3 contains 16 residues. V lost 4 bases and J lost 0; bases outside the gene matches: 7. The CDR3 loop reads CASSPPGGSSTDTQYF. In DNA form, the CDR3 reads TGCGCCAGCAGCCCCCCCGGGGGGTCGAGCACAGATACGCAGTATTTT.

This clonotype appeared a few times. The chain couples TRBV18 to TRBJ1-2; D ambiguous. Germline CDR1 KGHSH, CDR2 LQKENI. The CDR3 has 13 residues. The V end lost 0 bases, the J end lost 5 bases, and 7 bases lay between the germline ends. CDR3 in amino acids: CASSPPTVYGYTF. The CDR3 region has the DNA TGTGCCAGCTCACCACCCACAGTTTATGGCTACACCTTC.

The rearrangement joins TRBV4-2 to TRBJ1-4; 7 bases are shared with TRBD1. CDR1 is LGHNA and CDR2 is YNFKEQ in the germline V gene. The CDR3 runs to 13 residues. The trim removed 0 bases at V and 14 bases at J, leaving 6 bases unmatched. The CDR3 here is CASSQEVTGVLFF. The CDR3 DNA follows: TGTGCCAGCAGCCAAGAGGTTACAGGGGTTCTGTTTTTT.

This clonotype has just a few counts. This sequence joins TRBV18 and TRBJ1-5; D call uncertain. The germline gives CDR1 KGHSH, CDR2 LQKENI. The CDR3 sequence is 14 residues long. V dropped 6 bases and J dropped 0 bases, with 9 bases sitting between them. The CDR3 loop is CASSLQDSNQPQHF. The CDR3 DNA reads as TGTGCCAGCTCCCTTCAAGATAGCAATCAGCCCCAGCATTTT.

V usage is TRBV12-3 or TRBV12-4 and J usage is TRBJ1-2; 10 bases line up with TRBD1. The CDR3 loop spans 15 amino acids. Trimming took 1 base from V and 4 from J; bases not matched to a gene: 3. CDR3 coding DNA: TGTGCCAGCAGTTTAGAGGGACAGGGGTTCTATGGCTACACCTTC. Encoded protein: CASSLEGQGFYGYTF.

The chain joins TRBV6-5 to TRBJ1-3, with 10 bases identical to TRBD1. Germline loops: CDR1 MNHEY, CDR2 SVGAGI. The CDR3 has 15 amino acids. J lost 9 bases, V lost 6 bases, and 11 bases had no gene match. CDR3 sequence: CASSPPGQGSGTIYF. CDR3 nucleotide sequence: TGTGCCAGCAGCCCGCCGGGACAGGGGTCAGGCACCATATATTTT.